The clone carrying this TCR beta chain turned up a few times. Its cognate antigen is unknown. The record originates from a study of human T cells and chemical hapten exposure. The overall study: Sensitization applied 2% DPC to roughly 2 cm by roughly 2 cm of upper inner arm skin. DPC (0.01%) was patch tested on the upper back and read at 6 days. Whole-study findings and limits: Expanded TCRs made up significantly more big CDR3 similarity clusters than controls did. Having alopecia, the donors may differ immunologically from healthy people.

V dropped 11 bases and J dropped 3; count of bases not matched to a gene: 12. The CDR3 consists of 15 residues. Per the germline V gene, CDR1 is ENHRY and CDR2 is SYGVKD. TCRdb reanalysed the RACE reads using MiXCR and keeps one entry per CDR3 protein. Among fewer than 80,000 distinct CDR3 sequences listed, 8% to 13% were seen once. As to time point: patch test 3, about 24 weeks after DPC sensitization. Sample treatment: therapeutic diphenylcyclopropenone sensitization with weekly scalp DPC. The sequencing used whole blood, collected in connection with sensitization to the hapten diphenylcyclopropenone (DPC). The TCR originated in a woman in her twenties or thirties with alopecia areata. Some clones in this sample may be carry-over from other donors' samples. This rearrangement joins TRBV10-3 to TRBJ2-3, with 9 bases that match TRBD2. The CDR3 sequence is CAARGGANATDTQYF. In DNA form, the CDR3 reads TGTGCCGCACGCGGGGGGGCCAACGCAACAGATACGCAGTATTTT.